The following is a T cell receptor beta chain sequence with its context. The sample comes from a study of shared clonotypes between healthy human individuals. Using immunoSEQ multiplex PCR, the repertoire was profiled, and TCRdb retains in-frame clones only, with some absent. The sample carries roughly 1,600,000 clones, less than 99% recorded once. The clonotype comes from a man under 40 in good health. The material sequenced was naive CD4+ T cells sorted from blood. The subset here: CD45RA+ positively selected.

CDR3 sequence reads: CATSEDSFLYEQYF. CDR3 bases: TGTGCCACCAGCGAAGACAGTTTCCTATACGAGCAGTACTTC. J is TRBJ2-7 and V is TRBV15; tentative D call: TRBD1 (5 bases). Germline V gene data show CDR1 as LNHNV and CDR2 as YYDKDF (reference sequence). Trimming stripped 5 bases from V and 4 bases from J, with 15 bases between. The CDR3 is 14 amino acids.